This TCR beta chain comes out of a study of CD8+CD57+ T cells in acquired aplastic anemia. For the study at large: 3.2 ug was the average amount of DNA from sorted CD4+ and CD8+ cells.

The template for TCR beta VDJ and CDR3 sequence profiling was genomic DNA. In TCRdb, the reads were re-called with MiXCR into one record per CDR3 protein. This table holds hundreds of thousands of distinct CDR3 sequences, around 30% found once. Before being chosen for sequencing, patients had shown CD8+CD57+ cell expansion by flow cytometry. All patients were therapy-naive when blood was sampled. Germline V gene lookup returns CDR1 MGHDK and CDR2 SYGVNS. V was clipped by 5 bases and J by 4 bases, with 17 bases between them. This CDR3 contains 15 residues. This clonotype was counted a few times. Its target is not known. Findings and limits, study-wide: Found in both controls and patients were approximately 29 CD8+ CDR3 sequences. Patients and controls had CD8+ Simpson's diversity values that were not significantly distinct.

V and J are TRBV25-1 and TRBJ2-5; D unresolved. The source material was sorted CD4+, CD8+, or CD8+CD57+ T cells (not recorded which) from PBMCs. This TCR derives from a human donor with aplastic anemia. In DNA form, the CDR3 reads TGTGCCAGCAGTTTCGTAGCTGTGGGTGGAGAGACCCAGTACTTC. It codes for CASSFVAVGGETQYF.